These 23 T cell receptor beta chains were sequenced from one sample in a study of radiation and T cells in renal cell carcinoma. The assay was immunoSEQ multiplex PCR, and TCRdb's table has in-frame clones only and misses some. The data show roughly 130,000 clones, 81% seen once. Noted time point: blood 2 weeks post-SBRT. As for treatment: 15 Gy SBRT to primary tumor, nephrectomy 4 weeks later. This material consisted of blood, taken from a patient whose treatment included radiotherapy and nephrectomy. The origin of the receptors is a woman aged 60-75 years with renal cell carcinoma.

The rearrangement uses TRBV11-2 and TRBJ1-1, with D hard to call. This CDR3 has 16 residues. Germline V gene sequence: CDR1 SGHAT, CDR2 FQNNGV. The V end lost 7 bases, the J end lost 0 bases, and 18 bases lay between the germline ends. CDR3 protein: CASTREAARLNTEAFF. The CDR3 DNA sequence: TGTGCCAGCACCCGGGAGGCAGCCCGGCTGAACACTGAAGCTTTCTTT.

The chain joins TRBV27 to TRBJ2-1; no firm D call. The germline V gene has CDR1 MNHEY and CDR2 SMNVEV (reference sequence). V was shortened by 4 bases and J by 11 bases, with 15 bases between the two germline ends. CDR3 length equals 13 residues. In DNA, the CDR3 is TGTGCCAGCAGTTACCCCAGATCCTCACAGCAGTTCTTC. Amino acids: CASSYPRSSQQFF.

The chain couples TRBV2 to TRBJ2-1, with D perhaps TRBD1 (6 bases). The V and J ends lost 6 bases and 9 bases respectively, with 12 bases between them. CDR1 and CDR2 (germline): SNHLY, FYNNEI. The CDR3 length is 12 residues. As DNA, the CDR3 is TGTGCCAGCAGACAACAGGGAGTTGAGCAGTTCTTC. Translation gives CASRQQGVEQFF.

The rearrangement uses TRBV5-1 and TRBJ1-5, with D hard to call. Germline V gene data show CDR1 as SGHRS and CDR2 as YFSETQ. Trimming took 0 bases from V and 6 from J, leaving 13 bases between them. The CDR3 runs 15 residues. The CDR3 reads CASSLGPRGSQPQHF. Here the CDR3 DNA reads TGCGCCAGCAGCTTGGGTCCTCGGGGTTCTCAGCCCCAGCATTTT.

This chain connects TRBV2 to TRBJ2-3; 9 bases match TRBD2. Germline CDR1 reads SNHLY; CDR2 reads FYNNEI. The CDR3 runs to 17 residues. Trimming at V came to 4 bases and at J to 4 bases, leaving 12 bases not matched to a gene. CDR3 residues: CASSAGRGGGAADTQYF. The CDR3 DNA follows: TGTGCCAGCAGTGCTGGGCGAGGCGGGGGGGCGGCAGATACGCAGTATTTT.

The CDR3 here is CASSPPSLAGIYNEQFF. The DNA for the CDR3 is TGTGCCAGCAGTCCGCCCTCCCTAGCGGGAATCTACAATGAGCAGTTCTTC. The chain combines TRBV21-1 with TRBJ2-1; the table's TRBD2 call for D was not verified on the DNA. TRBV21-1 is classified as a pseudogene. The CDR3 consists of 17 residues.

In its sample, this clone was seen once. The chain links TRBV29-1 to TRBJ2-5, with 7 bases lining up with TRBD2. V shed 4 bases, J shed 2 bases, and the junction held 10 bases outside the gene matches. This CDR3 is 15 amino acids long. CDR1 and CDR2 (germline): SQVTM, ANQGSEA. The CDR3 loop reads CSVGFSSSGQETQYF. CDR3 DNA sequence: TGCAGCGTTGGTTTCTCGTCTAGCGGACAAGAGACCCAGTACTTC. Filled out from reference TRBV29-1 and TRBJ2-5, the complete variable domain reads SAVISQKPSRDICQRGTSLTIQCQVDSQVTMMFWYRQQPGQSLTLIATANQGSEATYESGFVIDKFPISRPNLTFSTLTVSNMSPEDSSIYLCSVGFSSSGQETQYFGPGTRLLVL.

The V and J genes are TRBV6-1 and TRBJ1-5; possible D gene TRBD1, 6 bases. CDR1 and CDR2 from the germline V gene are MNHNS and SASEGT. The V gene lost 2 bases and the J gene lost 3 bases, with 8 bases spanning the gap. CDR3 length: 14 amino acids. Here the CDR3 reads CASSERGINQPQHF. The DNA for the CDR3 is TGTGCCAGCAGTGAAAGGGGGATCAATCAGCCCCAGCATTTT.

The chain has TRBV14 and TRBJ1-6; D unclear. Trimming stripped 2 bases from V and 8 bases from J, with 13 bases between. This CDR3 has 15 residues. CDR1 and CDR2 (germline): SGHDN, FVKESK. The CDR3 protein is CASSQRSGVDSPLHF. As DNA, the CDR3 is TGTGCCAGCAGCCAACGATCCGGGGTGGATTCACCCCTCCACTTT.

The genes are TRBV6-1 and TRBJ2-7, with 7 bases identical to TRBD1. The trim removed 6 bases at V and 2 bases at J, leaving 7 bases unmatched. The germline gives CDR1 MNHNS, CDR2 SASEGT. The CDR3 sequence is 14 residues long. The DNA of the CDR3 is TGTGCCAGCAGCCGAGACAGGGCGGCCTACGAGCAGTACTTC. This encodes CASSRDRAAYEQYF.

The DNA of the CDR3 is TGTGCCAGCAGCTTGGCTTTCGACAGGGGGCTTGGTTCTGGGGCCAACGTCCTGACTTTC. The encoded protein is CASSLAFDRGLGSGANVLTF. The chain is built from TRBV5-5 and TRBJ2-6; TRBD1 matches at 10 bases. CDR1 SGHKS and CDR2 YYEKEE come from the germline V gene (reference sequence). The CDR3 runs to 20 residues. V dropped 0 bases and J dropped 1; count of bases not matched to a gene: 10.

The chain combines TRBV6-5 with TRBJ2-2; D may be TRBD1 (5 bases). The CDR3 is 16 residues long. Germline V gene data show CDR1 as MNHEY and CDR2 as SVGAGI. Trimming removed 4 bases from V and 5 bases from J, with 17 bases in between. This chain's CDR3 is CASSSRSGRVTGELFF. The CDR3 DNA sequence: TGTGCCAGCAGTTCCCGGTCGGGCAGGGTTACCGGGGAGCTGTTTTTT.

The chain combines TRBV7-9 with TRBJ2-5; D remains unclear. The germline gives CDR1 SEHNR, CDR2 FQNEAQ (reference sequence). The CDR3 extends over 11 amino acids. Trimming removed 5 bases at V and 0 bases at J, with 1 base between. CDR3 in DNA: TGTGCCAGCAGCGACCAAGAGACCCAGTACTTC. Amino acids: CASSDQETQYF.

The chain links TRBV6-6 to TRBJ1-5; 11 positions match TRBD1. Germline V gene lookup returns CDR1 MNHNY and CDR2 SVGAGI (reference sequence). The V gene end was trimmed by 0 bases and the J gene end by 6 bases; junction bases not matched to a gene: 4. This CDR3 spans 16 amino acids. CDR3 DNA sequence: TGTGCCAGCAGTTACTCGGACAGGGGGCCGGGTCAGCCCCAGCATTTT. This encodes CASSYSDRGPGQPQHF.

The V and J genes are TRBV4-3 and TRBJ1-2; 9 bases align to TRBD1. Germline assignment: CDR1 LGHNA and CDR2 YSLEER. The V segment lost 3 bases and the J segment 8 bases; nucleotides outside the gene matches: 10. This CDR3 comprises 15 residues. The CDR3 nucleotides are TGCGCCAGCAGCCAGGACCCACAGGGGGCGGAGGGCTACACCTTC. Amino acid sequence: CASSQDPQGAEGYTF.

The J gene is TRBJ1-2, the V gene TRBV9; the match to TRBD1 covers 9 bases. This CDR3 has 14 residues. V lost 3 bases, J lost 8 bases, and 8 bases stayed unmatched. Germline values: CDR1 SGDLS, CDR2 YYNGEE. CDR3 residues: CASSAGQGRDGYTF. The CDR3 nucleotides are TGTGCCAGCAGCGCCGGACAGGGGCGGGACGGCTACACCTTC.

This clone was found a few times. The rearrangement links TRBV11-2 to TRBJ1-4, with TRBD1 matching 7 bases. The CDR3 sequence is 15 residues long. Germline CDR1 SGHAT, CDR2 FQNNGV. V lost 5 bases, J lost 10 bases, and 13 bases stayed unmatched. CDR3 protein: CASSTPTTGRGKLFF. For the CDR3, the DNA is TGTGCCAGCAGCACCCCCACGACAGGGAGGGGAAAACTGTTTTTT.

This chain links TRBV10-1 with TRBJ2-1; 9 nucleotides align to TRBD1. The J segment lost 4 bases and the V segment lost 6 bases, leaving 10 bases of the junction unmatched. The CDR3 is made up of 16 amino acids. Germline lookup yields CDR1 WNHNN and CDR2 SYGVQD (reference sequence). The CDR3 DNA sequence: TGCGCCAGCAGCCCCTATGAGGGGACAGGGTACAATGAGCAGTTCTTC. Protein product: CASSPYEGTGYNEQFF.

This clone was detected ten times or more. The rearrangement links TRBV5-1 to TRBJ2-7; D call uncertain. V was clipped by 3 bases and J by 2 bases, with 9 bases between them. The CDR3 runs 13 residues. Germline CDR1 reads SGHRS; CDR2 reads YFSETQ. Here the CDR3 reads CASSWDKAYEQYF. CDR3 nucleotides: TGCGCCAGCAGCTGGGATAAAGCCTACGAGCAGTACTTC.

This rearrangement joins TRBV27 to TRBJ2-7; D gene uncertain. CDR3 length: 12 residues. Germline values: CDR1 MNHEY, CDR2 SMNVEV (reference sequence). V shed 5 bases and J shed 4 bases, with 9 bases lying between them. CDR3 nucleotide sequence: TGTGCCAGCAGTCCCGGACCTTACGAGCAGTACTTC. As protein: CASSPGPYEQYF.

The chain links TRBV14 to TRBJ2-1, with 8 bases that match TRBD2. Germline trimming cut 6 bases from V and 0 bases from J; bases unmatched to any gene: 7. CDR1 and CDR2 (germline): SGHDN, FVKESK. This CDR3 is built from 16 residues. The CDR3 sequence: CASRGGGLSSYNEQFF. The CDR3, as DNA: TGTGCCAGCAGGGGCGGGGGGCTCAGCTCCTACAATGAGCAGTTCTTC.

The rearrangement uses TRBV5-4 and TRBJ2-7, with unresolved D. Germline values: CDR1 SGHNT, CDR2 YYREEE (reference sequence). CDR3 length: 13 amino acids. With 4 bases removed from V and 3 bases from J, the gap between germline ends came to 11 bases. The CDR3 loop is CASSEPPNYEQYF. CDR3 sequence (DNA): TGTGCCAGCAGCGAACCGCCTAACTACGAGCAGTACTTC. Using reference TRBV5-4 and TRBJ2-7 for the parts outside the CDR3, the full variable domain is ETGVTQSPTHLIKTRGQQVTLRCSSQSGHNTVSWYQQALGQGPQFIFQYYREEENGRGNFPPRFSGLQFPNYSSELNVNALELDDSALYLCASSEPPNYEQYFGPGTRLTVT.

V usage is TRBV15 and J usage is TRBJ1-2; tentatively, D is TRBD1 (5 bases). Germline V gene sequence: CDR1 LNHNV, CDR2 YYDKDF (reference sequence). The CDR3 has 12 residues. V shed 0 bases and J shed 11 bases, with 10 bases lying between them. This CDR3 is CATSRDDSLYTF. The CDR3 DNA follows: TGTGCCACCAGCAGAGATGACAGCCTGTACACCTTC.